Below, 9 T cell receptor beta chains from the same sample are listed, as sequenced in a study of T cell responses to AZD1222 COVID-19 vaccine. The table came from immunoSEQ multiplex PCR; TCRdb's copy has only in-frame clones and leaves some out. Of some 200,000 clones in the sample, about nine tenths were seen once. Sequencing was performed on peripheral blood, taken 28 days after the second AZD1222 dose. The receptors stem from an adult who received the AZD1222 COVID-19 vaccine.

This CDR3 is CASSLGIGGWYGYTF. DNA for the CDR3: TGTGCCAGCAGCTTAGGCATAGGGGGCTGGTATGGCTACACCTTC. The chain recombines TRBV11-2 with TRBJ1-2; 7 bases map to TRBD1. Germline V gene data show CDR1 as SGHAT and CDR2 as FQNNGV. The CDR3 consists of 15 residues. J was trimmed by 5 bases and V by 1 base; bases with no gene match: 7.

This chain uses TRBV4-3 with TRBJ2-2; 9 bases match TRBD2. Germline V gives CDR1 LGHNA, CDR2 YSLEER. This CDR3 region has 17 residues. V lost 5 bases, J lost 3 bases, and 10 bases stayed unmatched. In DNA, the CDR3 is TGCGCCAGCAGCAACAGCGGGGGGATTAGGTACACCGGGGAGCTGTTTTTT. This gives the protein CASSNSGGIRYTGELFF.

The V call is TRBV2, the J call TRBJ2-2; D is possibly TRBD2 (5 bases). The CDR3 has 11 residues. Per the germline V gene, CDR1 is SNHLY and CDR2 is FYNNEI. V gave up 4 bases and J gave up 8 bases, with 5 bases separating them. CDR3 coding DNA: TGTGCCAGCAGTGCGGGGGGGGAGCTGTTTTTT. As protein: CASSAGGELFF.

The J gene is TRBJ2-3, the V gene TRBV7-9; no definite D call. V gave up 5 bases and J gave up 3 bases, with 12 bases separating them. Germline V lookup: CDR1 SEHNR, CDR2 FQNEAQ (reference sequence). The CDR3 length is 14 residues. As DNA, the CDR3 is TGTGCCAGCAGCCCCCTTCAAGGGACAGATACGCAGTATTTT. Translation gives CASSPLQGTDTQYF.

The chain links TRBV19 to TRBJ1-4; D not certain. Trimming took off 3 bases at V and 15 bases at J, with 17 bases between the two ends. CDR1 is LNHDA and CDR2 is SQIVND in the germline V gene (reference sequence). The CDR3 has 13 residues. The CDR3 here is CASSMVGSENLFF. CDR3 in DNA: TGTGCCAGTAGTATGGTGGGCTCTGAAAATTTGTTTTTT.

J is TRBJ2-7 and V is TRBV19; D is perhaps TRBD1 or TRBD2 (5 bases each). V shed 3 bases and J shed 2 bases, with 14 bases lying between them. The CDR3 has 15 amino acids. CDR1 and CDR2 (germline): LNHDA, SQIVND (reference sequence). Here the CDR3 reads CASSIAGTGTYEQYF. CDR3 sequence (DNA): TGTGCCAGTAGTATCGCCGGGACGGGGACCTACGAGCAGTACTTC.

The gene calls are TRBV14 and TRBJ2-7; 7 bases map to TRBD2. The CDR3 has 16 residues. The V segment lost 3 bases and the J segment 2 bases; nucleotides outside the gene matches: 10. Germline values: CDR1 SGHDN, CDR2 FVKESK. CDR3 DNA sequence: TGTGCCAGCAGCCATGGGAGCGGGACCCGCACCTACGAGCAGTACTTC. Its protein product is CASSHGSGTRTYEQYF.

The chain has TRBV5-1 and TRBJ2-1; D not resolved. V lost 1 base to trimming and J lost 4 bases, with 9 bases between them. The CDR3 runs to 14 residues. CDR1 and CDR2 (germline): SGHRS, YFSETQ. The CDR3 DNA reads as TGCGCCAGCAGCTTGCCCACCGGATACAATGAGCAGTTCTTC. It encodes CASSLPTGYNEQFF.

This chain joins TRBV30 and TRBJ1-2, with D uncertain. The CDR3 consists of 16 residues. Germline CDR1 and CDR2: GTSNPN and SVGIG (reference sequence). The V end lost 1 base, the J end lost 4 bases, and 19 bases lay between the germline ends. The CDR3 sequence: CAWSAPPPEGAYGYTF. In DNA form, the CDR3 reads TGTGCCTGGAGTGCTCCCCCCCCCGAAGGAGCCTATGGCTACACCTTC.